The following is a T cell receptor beta chain sequence with its context. Which antigen it targets is not known. Qualities for individual bases were not recorded, and no much larger clone is one base off. The data belong to a study of T cell changes during pregnancy in multiple sclerosis (dated by TCRdb to between 2018 and 2021). Some background on the complete study: The study examined how the T cell repertoire changed over the course of pregnancy in women with multiple sclerosis.

The germline V gene specifies MRHNA as CDR1 and SNTAGT as CDR2. V and J are trimmed by 0 bases and 1 base, and the gene matches miss 5 bases of the junction. Measured from the cysteine to the phenylalanine, the CDR3 is 17 residues long. The read is trimmed to its CDR3 DNA, 51 bases read in frame from base 1. Library method: the immunoSEQ multiplex PCR assay. This is the immuneACCESS table as TCRdb keeps it, with only in-frame sequences that have V and J called. A part of the clones is gone; compared with another copy, unresolved V genes explain less than half, and the rest is unexplained. The sample profile shows tens of thousands of clones; 85% to 95% of them were found once. The ten largest clones capture roughly 2.8% of the sample.

The clonotype originates from a female donor in good health, enrolled as a control in a pregnancy study. This specimen consisted of peripheral blood, obtained in the third trimester of pregnancy. This sequence uses TRBV6-4 and TRBJ2-3, and 9 junctional nucleotides match TRBD2. The nucleotide sequence reads as follows: TGTGCCAGCAGTGACTCGAACCTAGCGGGGCGCACAGATACGCAGTATTTT. Its protein is CASSDSNLAGRTDTQYF.